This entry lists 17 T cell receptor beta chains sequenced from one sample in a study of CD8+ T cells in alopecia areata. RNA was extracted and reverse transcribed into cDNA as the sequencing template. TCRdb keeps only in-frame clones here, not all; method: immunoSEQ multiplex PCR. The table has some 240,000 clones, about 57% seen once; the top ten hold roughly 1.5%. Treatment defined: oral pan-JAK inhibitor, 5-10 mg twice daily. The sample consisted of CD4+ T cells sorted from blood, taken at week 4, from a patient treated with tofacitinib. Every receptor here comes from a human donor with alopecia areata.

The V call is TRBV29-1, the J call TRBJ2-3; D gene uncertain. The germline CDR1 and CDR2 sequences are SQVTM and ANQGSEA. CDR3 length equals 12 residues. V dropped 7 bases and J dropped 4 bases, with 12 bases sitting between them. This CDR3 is CSARLVADTQYF. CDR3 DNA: TGCAGCGCTAGGTTGGTCGCAGATACGCAGTATTTT.

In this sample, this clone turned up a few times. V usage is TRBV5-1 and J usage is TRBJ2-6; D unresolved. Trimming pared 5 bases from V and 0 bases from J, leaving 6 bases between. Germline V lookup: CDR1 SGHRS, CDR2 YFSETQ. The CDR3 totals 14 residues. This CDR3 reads CASRRYSGANVLTF. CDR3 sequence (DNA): TGCGCCAGCAGAAGGTACTCTGGGGCCAACGTCCTGACTTTC.

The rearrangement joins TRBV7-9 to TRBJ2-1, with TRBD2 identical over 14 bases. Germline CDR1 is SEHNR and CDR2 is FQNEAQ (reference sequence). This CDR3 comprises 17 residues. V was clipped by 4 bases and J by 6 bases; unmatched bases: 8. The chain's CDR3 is CASSSGLAGGGSNEQFF. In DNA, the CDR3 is TGTGCCAGCAGCTCCGGACTAGCGGGGGGAGGTTCCAATGAGCAGTTCTTC.

The CDR3, as DNA: TGCGCCAGCAGCCAAGATCTCGAGGTCGGTGAAGCTTTCTTT. This encodes CASSQDLEVGEAFF. J is TRBJ1-1 and V is TRBV4-3; D uncertain. CDR1 and CDR2 (germline): LGHNA, YSLEER. Trimming left V 0 bases short and J 7 bases short, with 12 bases between. This CDR3 is built from 14 residues.

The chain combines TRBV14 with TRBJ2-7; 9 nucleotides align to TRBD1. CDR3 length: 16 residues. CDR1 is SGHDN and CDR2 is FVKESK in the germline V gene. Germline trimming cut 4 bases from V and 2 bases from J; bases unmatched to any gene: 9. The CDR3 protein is CASSPRTGERPYEQYF. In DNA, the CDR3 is TGTGCCAGCAGCCCCCGGACAGGGGAAAGACCCTACGAGCAGTACTTC.

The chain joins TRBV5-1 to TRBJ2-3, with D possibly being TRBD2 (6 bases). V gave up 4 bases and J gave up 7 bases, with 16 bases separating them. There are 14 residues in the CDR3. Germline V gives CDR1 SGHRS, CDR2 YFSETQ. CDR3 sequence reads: CASSDNRDSYTQYF. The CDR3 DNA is TGCGCCAGCAGCGATAACCGGGACTCCTATACGCAGTATTTT.

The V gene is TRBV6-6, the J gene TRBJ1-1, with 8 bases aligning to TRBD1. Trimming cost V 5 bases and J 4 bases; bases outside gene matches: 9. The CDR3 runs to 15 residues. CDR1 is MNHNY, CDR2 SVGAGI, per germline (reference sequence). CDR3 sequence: CASSSGTGATTEAFF. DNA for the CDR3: TGTGCCAGCAGTAGCGGGACAGGAGCCACCACTGAAGCTTTCTTT.

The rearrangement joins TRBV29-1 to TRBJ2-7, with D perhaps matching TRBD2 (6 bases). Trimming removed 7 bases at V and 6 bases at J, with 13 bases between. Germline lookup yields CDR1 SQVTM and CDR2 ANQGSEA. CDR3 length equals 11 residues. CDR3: CSAMNGGEQYF. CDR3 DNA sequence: TGCAGCGCTATGAACGGGGGCGAGCAGTACTTC.

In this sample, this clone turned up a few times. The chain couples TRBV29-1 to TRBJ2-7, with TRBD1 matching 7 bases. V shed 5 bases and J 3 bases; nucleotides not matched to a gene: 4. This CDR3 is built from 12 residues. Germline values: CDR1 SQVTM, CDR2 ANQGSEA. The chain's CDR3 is CSVTTGFYEQYF. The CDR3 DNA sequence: TGCAGCGTTACGACAGGGTTCTACGAGCAGTACTTC.

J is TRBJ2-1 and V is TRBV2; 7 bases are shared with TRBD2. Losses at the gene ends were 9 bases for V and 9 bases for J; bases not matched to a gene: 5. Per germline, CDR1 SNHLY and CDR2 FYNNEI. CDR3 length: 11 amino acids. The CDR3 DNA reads TGTGCCAGTGGGGGGGAGGTTGAGCAGTTCTTC. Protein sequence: CASGGEVEQFF.

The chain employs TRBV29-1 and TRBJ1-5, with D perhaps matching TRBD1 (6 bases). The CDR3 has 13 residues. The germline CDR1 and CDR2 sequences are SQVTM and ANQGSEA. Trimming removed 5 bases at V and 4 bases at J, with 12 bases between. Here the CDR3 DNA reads TGCAGCGTTACCACAGGGAGTAATCAGCCCCAGCATTTT. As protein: CSVTTGSNQPQHF. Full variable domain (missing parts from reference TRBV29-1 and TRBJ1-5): SAVISQKPSRDICQRGTSLTIQCQVDSQVTMMFWYRQQPGQSLTLIATANQGSEATYESGFVIDKFPISRPNLTFSTLTVSNMSPEDSSIYLCSVTTGSNQPQHFGDGTRLSIL.

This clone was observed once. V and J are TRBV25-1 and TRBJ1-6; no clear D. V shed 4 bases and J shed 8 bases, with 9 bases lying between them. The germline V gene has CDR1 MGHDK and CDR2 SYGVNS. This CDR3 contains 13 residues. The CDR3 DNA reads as TGTGCCAGCAGTGGGATCGCATATTCACCCCTCCACTTT. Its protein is CASSGIAYSPLHF. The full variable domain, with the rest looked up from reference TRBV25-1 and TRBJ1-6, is EADIYQTPRYLVIGTGKKITLECSQTMGHDKMYWYQQDPGMELHLIHYSYGVNSTEKGDLSSESTVSRIRTEHFPLTLESARPSHTSQYLCASSGIAYSPLHFGNGTRLTVT.

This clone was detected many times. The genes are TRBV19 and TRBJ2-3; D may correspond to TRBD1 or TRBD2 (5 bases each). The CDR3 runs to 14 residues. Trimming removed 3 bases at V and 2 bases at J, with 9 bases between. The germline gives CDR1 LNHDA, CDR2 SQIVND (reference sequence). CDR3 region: CASSIGTVTDTQYF. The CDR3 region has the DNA TGTGCCAGTAGTATCGGGACCGTCACAGATACGCAGTATTTT.

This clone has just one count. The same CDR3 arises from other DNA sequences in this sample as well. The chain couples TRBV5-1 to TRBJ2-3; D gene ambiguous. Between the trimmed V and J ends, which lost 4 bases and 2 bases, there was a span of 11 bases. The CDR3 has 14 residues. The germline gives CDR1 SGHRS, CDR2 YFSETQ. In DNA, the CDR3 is TGCGCCAGCAGCCTAGGGCAGTTCACAGATACGCAGTATTTT. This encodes CASSLGQFTDTQYF.

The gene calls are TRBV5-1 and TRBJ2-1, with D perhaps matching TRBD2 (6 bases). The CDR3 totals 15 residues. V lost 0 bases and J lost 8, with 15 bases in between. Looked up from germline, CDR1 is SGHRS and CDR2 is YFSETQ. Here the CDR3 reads CASSLVGEALDEQFF. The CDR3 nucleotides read TGCGCCAGCAGCTTGGTCGGGGAGGCGTTAGATGAGCAGTTCTTC.

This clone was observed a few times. The CDR3 coding sequence is TGTGCCAGCAGACAACAGGGCGCCGGGGAGCTGTTTTTT. Protein: CASRQQGAGELFF. The rearrangement joins TRBV14 to TRBJ2-2; TRBD1 might be the D (6 bases). With 6 bases removed from V and 6 bases from J, the gap between germline ends came to 11 bases. The CDR3 spans 13 residues. The germline V gene encodes CDR1 SGHDN and CDR2 FVKESK.

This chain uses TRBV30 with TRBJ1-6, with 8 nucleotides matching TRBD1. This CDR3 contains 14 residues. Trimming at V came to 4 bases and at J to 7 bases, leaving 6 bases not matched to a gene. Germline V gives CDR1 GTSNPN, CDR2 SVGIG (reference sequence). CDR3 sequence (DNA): TGTGCCTGGAACGCGGGACAGGAGAATTCACCCCTCCACTTT. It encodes CAWNAGQENSPLHF.